The clone carrying this TCR beta chain was seen repeatedly, ten times or more. Its antigen is undetermined. Noted time point: newly diagnosed GD, antithyroid drugs for less than 3 months. The authors made the TCR library using RNA they extracted from PBMCs. CDR3-region Arm-PCR and iRepertoire HTBI primers produced the TCR beta libraries. TCRdb ran MiXCR on the multiplex PCR reads and lists one entry per CDR3 protein. The data hold roughly 500,000 distinct CDR3 sequences, with 12% observed a single time. The data were obtained in a study of regulatory T cells in long-lasting Graves disease. Germline assignment: CDR1 LNHNV and CDR2 YYDKDF (reference sequence). With 0 bases clipped from V and 2 bases from J, the junction kept 7 bases outside the gene matches. CDR3 length: 17 amino acids. Study outcomes and limitations: Fewer public clonotypes were shared by new patients (approximately 970) than by persistent patients (roughly 2,500).

The same data also went into a second study, on T cells in Graves' hyperthyroidism and ophthalmopathy. That report notes: Separation of ophthalmopathy from stable hyperthyroidism was achieved by a 13 V-J model.

This rearrangement joins TRBV15 to TRBJ2-3, with 8 bases identical to TRBD2. Specimen: peripheral blood mononuclear cells (PBMCs), collected at new diagnosis, from a patient treated with antithyroid drugs. This TCR was sampled from a woman between 25 and 40 years old with Graves disease. The CDR3 sequence: CATSRERTSGYTDTQYF. The DNA for the CDR3 is TGTGCCACCAGCAGAGAAAGAACTAGCGGATACACAGATACGCAGTATTTT.